A selection of T cell receptor beta chains follows, all from one sample in a study of blood T cell repertoires in COVID-19. Clones were read by immunoSEQ multiplex PCR, and TCRdb kept only the in-frame ones, dropping some. The repertoire holds about 370,000 clones, 90% to 95% seen once, with about 0.9% in the top ten. The source material was PBMCs or T cells enriched from blood (not recorded which). The receptors here all came from a woman in her thirties or forties who had been exposed to COVID-19. The CDR3 runs from the conserved cysteine through the conserved F or W. The D gene is left open where the match is weak. The size entry is marked missing in some rows and otherwise reads once, few, many or a size class.

clone_size j_call v_call d_call cdr3_aa cdr3_nt
NA TRBJ1-2 TRBV7-9 NA CASSDTSYGYTF TGTGCCAGCAGCGACACGAGCTATGGCTACACCTTC
NA TRBJ2-5 TRBV5-4 TRBD2 CASSLAPSGGRETQYF TGTGCCAGCAGCTTGGCCCCCTCGGGAGGGAGGGAGACCCAGTACTTC
NA TRBJ2-7 TRBV19 TRBD2 CASSMMREGGEQYF TGTGCCAGTAGTATGATGCGGGAGGGAGGCGAGCAGTACTTC
few TRBJ2-7 TRBV29-1 NA CSVQDRISSYEQYF TGCAGCGTTCAGGATAGGATAAGCTCCTACGAGCAGTACTTC
NA TRBJ1-5 TRBV7-8 NA CASSLGSGRDHQPQHF TGTGCCAGCAGCTTAGGGTCAGGCAGGGATCATCAGCCCCAGCATTTT
NA TRBJ2-2 TRBV27 TRBD1 CASTRQGPGGGELFF TGTGCCAGCACCAGACAGGGGCCGGGTGGCGGGGAGCTGTTTTTT
NA TRBJ1-2 TRBV10-3 NA CATWDIGNYGYTF TGTGCCACTTGGGACATAGGTAACTATGGCTACACCTTC
NA TRBJ1-1 TRBV24-1 NA CATSDLRQNTEAFF TGTGCCACCAGTGATTTGAGACAGAACACTGAAGCTTTCTTT
NA TRBJ1-5 TRBV21-1 NA CASSKGYRVYQPQHF TGTGCCAGCAGCAAAGGCTACAGGGTCTATCAGCCCCAGCATTTT
NA TRBJ1-3 TRBV30 TRBD1 CAWSPGTGPGNTIYF TGTGCCTGGAGTCCGGGGACAGGGCCTGGAAACACCATATATTTT
NA TRBJ1-1 TRBV5-4 TRBD1 CASSLVTGEAFF TGTGCCAGCAGCTTGGTGACAGGGGAAGCTTTCTTT
NA TRBJ1-3 TRBV6-5 NA CATRQAPLSGNTIYF TGTGCCACGCGACAGGCCCCACTCTCTGGAAACACCATATATTTT
NA TRBJ1-5 TRBV28 TRBD1 CASSLGDRENQPQHF TGTGCCAGCAGTTTGGGGGACAGGGAAAATCAGCCCCAGCATTTT
NA TRBJ1-1 TRBV12-3/TRBV12-4 TRBD1 CASSWDSNTEAFF TGTGCCAGCAGCTGGGACAGTAACACTGAAGCTTTCTTT
NA TRBJ2-3 TRBV7-9 TRBD1 CASSSYRQGEDTQYF TGTGCCAGCAGCTCCTACCGACAGGGCGAAGATACGCAGTATTTT
NA TRBJ2-7 TRBV5-1 TRBD1 CASSPRTGNYEQYF TGCGCCAGCAGCCCCCGGACAGGAAACTACGAGCAGTACTTC
few TRBJ1-1 TRBV20-1 NA CSASVRDRLNTEAFF TGCAGTGCTAGTGTACGAGACAGGCTGAACACTGAAGCTTTCTTT
NA TRBJ1-5 TRBV18 NA CASSSGQTQGQPQHF TGTGCCAGCTCATCAGGACAGACTCAGGGGCAGCCCCAGCATTTT
once TRBJ1-2 TRBV9 TRBD1 CASSVGKGTGNGYTF TGTGCCAGCAGCGTAGGTAAAGGGACAGGGAATGGCTACACCTTC
NA TRBJ1-5 TRBV27 TRBD1 CASSSTGQGPNQPQHF TGTGCCAGCAGTTCCACCGGACAGGGGCCCAATCAGCCCCAGCATTTT
NA TRBJ1-1 TRBV19 NA CASSGTDRANTEAFF TGTGCCAGTAGTGGGACGGACAGAGCGAACACTGAAGCTTTCTTT
NA TRBJ1-5 TRBV5-4 NA CASSSGGDSNQPQHF TGTGCCAGCAGCTCGGGGGGAGATAGCAATCAGCCCCAGCATTTT
NA TRBJ2-1 TRBV19 NA CASSPGSRPLNEQFF TGTGCCAGTAGCCCCGGGTCTAGGCCTCTCAATGAGCAGTTCTTC
NA TRBJ2-7 TRBV19 TRBD2 CASSLAGAFYEQYF TGTGCCAGCTCACTAGCGGGGGCGTTTTACGAGCAGTACTTC
NA TRBJ1-2 TRBV19 NA CASSPRGQTYGYTF TGTGCCAGTAGTCCGAGGGGACAAACCTATGGCTACACCTTC
NA TRBJ2-2 TRBV5-4 NA CASSLGLATGELFF TGTGCCAGCAGCTTGGGGCTAGCCACCGGGGAGCTGTTTTTT
NA TRBJ2-2 TRBV6-5 TRBD1 CASSTQGAHTGELFF TGTGCCAGCAGCACACAGGGGGCGCACACCGGGGAGCTGTTTTTT
NA TRBJ2-5 TRBV5-4 NA CASSQPSAQETQYF TGTGCCAGCAGCCAACCTAGCGCGCAAGAGACCCAGTACTTC
NA TRBJ1-4 TRBV11-2 NA CASSFTGPNEKLFF TGTGCCAGCAGCTTTACCGGTCCCAATGAAAAACTGTTTTTT
NA TRBJ1-2 TRBV7-2 NA CASSLVQGSPYGYTF TGTGCCAGCAGCTTAGTTCAGGGGTCCCCCTATGGCTACACCTTC
NA TRBJ1-4 TRBV19 TRBD1 CASSSSTGGLEKLFF TGTGCCAGTAGTTCCTCTACAGGGGGCTTGGAAAAACTGTTTTTT
NA TRBJ2-1 TRBV27 TRBD1 CASTPRPDRVYNEQFF TGTGCCAGCACTCCGCGTCCGGACAGGGTTTACAATGAGCAGTTCTTC
once TRBJ1-2 TRBV5-1 TRBD1 CASSPTGTAVNFNYGYTF TGCGCCAGCAGCCCGACCGGGACAGCAGTAAACTTTAACTATGGCTACACCTTC
NA TRBJ1-1 TRBV12-5 NA CASSPSRENTEAFF TGTGCTAGTAGTCCTTCGAGAGAGAACACTGAAGCTTTCTTT
NA TRBJ1-2 TRBV28 TRBD1 CASSDTGDYGYTF TGTGCCAGCAGTGATACAGGGGACTATGGCTACACCTTC
NA TRBJ1-3 TRBV11-3 TRBD1 CASSQRPGQVSGNTIYF TGTGCCAGCAGTCAGAGGCCGGGACAGGTCTCTGGAAACACCATATATTTT
NA TRBJ2-7 TRBV4-1 TRBD2 CASSQGTSGWSSYEQYF TGCGCCAGCAGCCAAGGGACTAGCGGTTGGAGCTCCTACGAGCAGTACTTC
NA TRBJ1-5 TRBV3-1/TRBV3-2 TRBD1 CASSQGTGGSNQSQHF TGTGCCAGCAGCCAAGGGACAGGTGGCAGCAATCAGTCCCAGCATTTT
NA TRBJ1-3 TRBV30 NA CAWSSGTGNTIYF TGTGCCTGGAGTTCGGGGACTGGAAACACCATATATTTT
NA TRBJ1-5 TRBV2 TRBD1 CASTWTGTGHQPQHF TGTGCCAGCACCTGGACTGGGACAGGTCATCAGCCCCAGCATTTT
few TRBJ1-5 TRBV30 TRBD1 CAWSVQGNQPQHF TGTGCCTGGAGTGTACAGGGGAATCAGCCCCAGCATTTT
NA TRBJ1-5 TRBV7-2 NA CASSLGDGNQPQHF TGTGCCAGCAGCTTAGGTGACGGGAATCAGCCCCAGCATTTT
NA TRBJ2-2 TRBV19 NA CASSAGDRRLWELFF TGTGCCAGTAGTGCGGGGGACAGGCGCCTTTGGGAGCTGTTTTTT
NA TRBJ1-6 TRBV15 TRBD1 CATSRDRNNSPLHF TGTGCCACCAGCCGGGACAGGAATAATTCACCCCTCCACTTT
NA TRBJ1-1 TRBV2 NA CASSEITQGGAFF TGTGCCAGCAGTGAAATTACCCAGGGAGGAGCTTTCTTT
NA TRBJ1-1 TRBV20-1 NA CSTGHGYEAFF TGCAGTACAGGACACGGTTATGAAGCTTTCTTT
NA TRBJ2-2 TRBV3-1/TRBV3-2 TRBD2 CASSRTSGGSNTGELFF TGTGCCAGCAGCCGGACTAGCGGGGGATCGAACACCGGGGAGCTGTTTTTT
once TRBJ2-3 TRBV30 NA CAWSTPGPGTDTQYF TGTGCCTGGAGTACCCCTGGGCCTGGAACAGATACGCAGTATTTT